The clone carrying this T cell receptor (beta chain) was recorded many times. A read error may produce the germline difference seen at one junction end. There were TCR beta CDR3 regions amplified from RNA transcripts. First-round RT-PCR of the TCR CDR3 relied on the HTBI primer set. Via MiXCR, TCRdb re-called the multiplex PCR reads, giving one row per CDR3 protein. The sample comprises 450,000 to 700,000 distinct CDR3 sequences, about 45% of which are singletons, and about 8.3% rests with the top ten. The data derive from a study of T cells in Graves' hyperthyroidism and ophthalmopathy. Germline V CDR1 and CDR2: DFQATT, SNEGSKA (reference sequence). The CDR3 consists of 14 residues.

Material for sequencing was peripheral blood or thyroid tissue (not recorded which). The chain uses TRBV20-1 and TRBJ2-2; 8 positions match TRBD2. The sequence came from a woman between 18 and 30 years old with Graves' hyperthyroidism. The CDR3 is CSTSKREKTGELFF. CDR3 coding DNA: TGCAGTACTAGTAAGCGGGAGAAGACCGGGGAGCTGTTTTTT.